These T cell receptor beta chains were read from a single sample in a study of blood T cell repertoires in COVID-19. Only in-frame clones appear in the TCRdb table, and some are missing; sequencing was by immunoSEQ multiplex PCR. Of over 250,000 clones in the sample, 88% were seen once. Sample: peripheral blood. Source of these receptors: a woman in her 30s with acute or convalescent COVID-19. Both conserved end residues are part of each CDR3. A D gene is named only where the DNA matches it firmly. Only part of the rows carry a size: once, few, many, or a class if the clone is expanded.

J gene: TRBJ2-1; D gene: TRBD2; V gene: TRBV9; clone size: NA; CDR3 protein: CASSVATSAINEQFF; CDR3 DNA: TGTGCCAGCAGCGTAGCTACTAGCGCGATCAATGAGCAGTTCTTC
J gene: TRBJ2-7; D gene: NA; V gene: TRBV4-1; clone size: NA; CDR3 protein: CASSQEAPHEQYF; CDR3 DNA: TGCGCCAGCAGCCAAGAAGCTCCCCACGAGCAGTACTTC
J gene: TRBJ2-7; D gene: TRBD2; V gene: TRBV27; clone size: NA; CDR3 protein: CASSLAGGTIRYEQYF; CDR3 DNA: TGTGCCAGCAGTTTAGCGGGAGGGACGATTAGATACGAGCAGTACTTC
J gene: TRBJ2-5; D gene: TRBD2; V gene: TRBV28; clone size: NA; CDR3 protein: CASRPHRGLAEETQYF; CDR3 DNA: TGTGCCAGCAGGCCACACAGGGGACTAGCGGAAGAGACCCAGTACTTC
J gene: TRBJ1-4; D gene: NA; V gene: TRBV4-3; clone size: NA; CDR3 protein: CASSTREGEKLFF; CDR3 DNA: TGCGCCAGCAGCACCAGGGAGGGAGAAAAACTGTTTTTT
J gene: TRBJ2-7; D gene: TRBD2; V gene: TRBV30; clone size: NA; CDR3 protein: CAWSLGLAEQYF; CDR3 DNA: TGTGCCTGGAGTTTGGGACTAGCAGAGCAGTACTTC
J gene: TRBJ2-1; D gene: NA; V gene: TRBV6-2/TRBV6-3; clone size: NA; CDR3 protein: CASSYTLEQEQFF; CDR3 DNA: TGTGCCAGCAGTTACACCCTGGAGCAGGAGCAGTTCTTC
J gene: TRBJ2-1; D gene: TRBD1; V gene: TRBV27; clone size: NA; CDR3 protein: CASSLPGQGTSRSNEQFF; CDR3 DNA: TGTGCCAGCAGTTTACCGGGACAGGGGACTAGTAGAAGCAATGAGCAGTTCTTC
J gene: TRBJ2-7; D gene: TRBD1; V gene: TRBV30; clone size: NA; CDR3 protein: CAWSRGSNLYEQYF; CDR3 DNA: TGTGCCTGGAGCAGGGGGTCCAACCTCTACGAGCAGTACTTC
J gene: TRBJ2-7; D gene: NA; V gene: TRBV20-1; clone size: once; CDR3 protein: CSAQVVGEQYF; CDR3 DNA: TGCAGTGCCCAGGTAGTAGGCGAGCAGTACTTC
J gene: TRBJ2-5; D gene: TRBD1; V gene: TRBV30; clone size: NA; CDR3 protein: CAWSEGQGTETQYF; CDR3 DNA: TGTGCCTGGAGTGAGGGACAGGGCACAGAGACCCAGTACTTC
J gene: TRBJ2-1; D gene: NA; V gene: TRBV6-5; clone size: once; CDR3 protein: CASRPRFSYNEQFF; CDR3 DNA: TGTGCCAGCAGGCCGAGATTCTCCTACAATGAGCAGTTCTTC
J gene: TRBJ2-3; D gene: TRBD2; V gene: TRBV7-9; clone size: NA; CDR3 protein: CASTTTSGSADTQYF; CDR3 DNA: TGTGCCAGCACCACGACTAGCGGGAGTGCAGATACGCAGTATTTT
J gene: TRBJ1-5; D gene: TRBD1; V gene: TRBV25-1; clone size: NA; CDR3 protein: CASSPMGTDNQPQHF; CDR3 DNA: TGTGCCAGCAGCCCTATGGGGACAGACAATCAGCCCCAGCATTTT
J gene: TRBJ2-1; D gene: NA; V gene: TRBV11-2; clone size: NA; CDR3 protein: CASSWDSASYNEQFF; CDR3 DNA: TGTGCCAGCAGCTGGGATAGCGCCTCCTACAATGAGCAGTTCTTC
J gene: TRBJ2-1; D gene: TRBD2; V gene: TRBV7-9; clone size: NA; CDR3 protein: CASSPRLAGYGEYNEQFF; CDR3 DNA: TGTGCCAGCAGCCCGAGACTAGCGGGATATGGGGAGTACAATGAGCAGTTCTTC
J gene: TRBJ1-4; D gene: NA; V gene: TRBV3-1/TRBV3-2; clone size: once; CDR3 protein: CASSQKRMAVGGKNEKLFF; CDR3 DNA: TGTGCCAGCAGCCAAAAGAGGATGGCTGTGGGGGGGAAGAATGAAAAACTGTTTTTT
J gene: TRBJ1-3; D gene: TRBD1; V gene: TRBV15; clone size: NA; CDR3 protein: CATSREVQGGSGNTIYF; CDR3 DNA: TGTGCCACCAGCAGAGAAGTGCAGGGGGGCTCTGGAAACACCATATATTTT
J gene: TRBJ2-3; D gene: TRBD2; V gene: TRBV19; clone size: NA; CDR3 protein: CASSIAPLAGITDTQYF; CDR3 DNA: TGTGCCAGTAGTATAGCACCACTAGCGGGGATCACAGATACGCAGTATTTT
J gene: TRBJ1-4; D gene: TRBD1; V gene: TRBV11-3; clone size: NA; CDR3 protein: CASSQLMDRVNEKLFF; CDR3 DNA: TGTGCCAGCAGCCAGTTGATGGACAGGGTTAATGAAAAACTGTTTTTT
J gene: TRBJ2-1; D gene: TRBD2; V gene: TRBV4-1; clone size: NA; CDR3 protein: CASSQDPASGNYNEQFF; CDR3 DNA: TGCGCCAGCAGCCAAGATCCGGCTAGCGGAAACTACAATGAGCAGTTCTTC
J gene: TRBJ2-7; D gene: TRBD1; V gene: TRBV30; clone size: NA; CDR3 protein: CAWSGAGGEGEQYF; CDR3 DNA: TGTGCCTGGAGCGGGGCAGGGGGCGAGGGGGAGCAGTACTTC
J gene: TRBJ2-7; D gene: TRBD1; V gene: TRBV19; clone size: NA; CDR3 protein: CASSLGTGWGYEQYF; CDR3 DNA: TGTGCCAGTAGTCTGGGGACAGGGTGGGGCTACGAGCAGTACTTC
J gene: TRBJ2-5; D gene: TRBD2; V gene: TRBV5-4; clone size: NA; CDR3 protein: CASSLGLAGGQETQYF; CDR3 DNA: TGTGCCAGCAGCTTAGGGCTAGCGGGAGGGCAAGAGACCCAGTACTTC
J gene: TRBJ1-1; D gene: NA; V gene: TRBV3-1/TRBV3-2; clone size: NA; CDR3 protein: CASSRGQLGTEAFF; CDR3 DNA: TGTGCCAGCAGCCGAGGACAGTTGGGGACTGAAGCTTTCTTT
J gene: TRBJ2-3; D gene: TRBD1; V gene: TRBV6-2/TRBV6-3; clone size: NA; CDR3 protein: CASSSAQGAIDTQYF; CDR3 DNA: TGTGCCAGCAGTTCAGCACAGGGGGCTATAGATACGCAGTATTTT
J gene: TRBJ1-2; D gene: TRBD1; V gene: TRBV7-9; clone size: NA; CDR3 protein: CASSRQGARGYTF; CDR3 DNA: TGTGCCAGCAGCCGACAGGGGGCTCGGGGCTACACCTTC
J gene: TRBJ2-2; D gene: NA; V gene: TRBV29-1; clone size: NA; CDR3 protein: CSVDISNTGELFF; CDR3 DNA: TGCAGCGTGGACATTTCGAACACCGGGGAGCTGTTTTTT
J gene: TRBJ1-5; D gene: NA; V gene: TRBV9; clone size: NA; CDR3 protein: CASSLGDSNQPQHF; CDR3 DNA: TGTGCCAGCAGCCTTGGAGATAGCAATCAGCCCCAGCATTTT
J gene: TRBJ2-3; D gene: TRBD2; V gene: TRBV29-1; clone size: NA; CDR3 protein: CSSDGTSATDTQYF; CDR3 DNA: TGCAGCTCAGACGGGACTAGCGCCACAGATACGCAGTATTTT
J gene: TRBJ1-1; D gene: NA; V gene: TRBV6-5; clone size: NA; CDR3 protein: CASSRTRQKNTEAFF; CDR3 DNA: TGTGCCAGCAGCCGGACACGCCAAAAGAACACTGAAGCTTTCTTT
J gene: TRBJ2-1; D gene: NA; V gene: TRBV4-3; clone size: NA; CDR3 protein: CASSQETGLSYNEQFF; CDR3 DNA: TGCGCCAGCAGCCAAGAAACAGGGCTCTCCTACAATGAGCAGTTCTTC
J gene: TRBJ1-5; D gene: NA; V gene: TRBV7-2; clone size: NA; CDR3 protein: CASSSTVGNQPQHF; CDR3 DNA: TGTGCCAGCAGCTCCACAGTCGGCAATCAGCCCCAGCATTTT
J gene: TRBJ2-1; D gene: TRBD2; V gene: TRBV11-3; clone size: NA; CDR3 protein: CASLGLAKADEQFF; CDR3 DNA: TGTGCCAGCCTGGGACTAGCGAAAGCCGATGAGCAGTTCTTC
J gene: TRBJ2-6; D gene: TRBD1; V gene: TRBV30; clone size: NA; CDR3 protein: CAWRDRGFGANVLTF; CDR3 DNA: TGTGCCTGGAGGGACAGGGGTTTTGGGGCCAACGTCCTGACTTTC
J gene: TRBJ2-5; D gene: TRBD2; V gene: TRBV12-3/TRBV12-4; clone size: NA; CDR3 protein: CASSLGLVGQYF; CDR3 DNA: TGTGCCAGCAGCCTCGGACTAGTGGGCCAGTACTTC
J gene: TRBJ2-3; D gene: NA; V gene: TRBV6-5; clone size: NA; CDR3 protein: CASSYDGSVTDTQYF; CDR3 DNA: TGTGCCAGCAGTTACGATGGTAGCGTCACAGATACGCAGTATTTT
J gene: TRBJ2-3; D gene: NA; V gene: TRBV4-1; clone size: NA; CDR3 protein: CASSLWDNPGHLTDTQYF; CDR3 DNA: TGCGCCAGCAGCCTCTGGGATAATCCGGGACACCTCACAGATACGCAGTATTTT
J gene: TRBJ1-6; D gene: TRBD1; V gene: TRBV7-2; clone size: NA; CDR3 protein: CASSGQEYSPLHF; CDR3 DNA: TGTGCCAGCAGCGGACAGGAATATTCACCCCTCCACTTT
J gene: TRBJ2-2; D gene: NA; V gene: TRBV3-1/TRBV3-2; clone size: NA; CDR3 protein: CASSEMFRQVPHTGELFF; CDR3 DNA: TGTGCCAGCAGCGAAATGTTCCGACAGGTGCCCCACACCGGGGAGCTGTTTTTT
J gene: TRBJ1-1; D gene: NA; V gene: TRBV10-1; clone size: NA; CDR3 protein: CASSAVNTEAFF; CDR3 DNA: TGCGCCAGCAGCGCGGTGAACACTGAAGCTTTCTTT
J gene: TRBJ2-1; D gene: TRBD1; V gene: TRBV5-6; clone size: NA; CDR3 protein: CASSPRGYITGFF; CDR3 DNA: TGTGCCAGCAGCCCCAGGGGGTACATAACGGGGTTCTTC